This T cell receptor (beta chain) is from a study of low-dose radiotherapy and immunotherapy resistance in tumors. Study as a whole: Doses of 0.5 Gy per fraction every 2 weeks, totaling 6.5 Gy, went to Cohort 1. 1 Gy per fraction was delivered to Cohort 2 every two weeks, for 13 Gy total over 26 weeks. The authors gave intravenous cyclophosphamide 200 mg/m2 every two weeks, one day before radiation and immunotherapy.

First-strand cDNA relied on TRAV- and TRBV-specific primers spanning alpha and beta chains. PCR amplification of the TCRs was performed with Phusion for approximately 20 PCR cycles, and it relied on a constant-region primer together with a V-primer adapter. TCRdb reprocessed the reads via MiXCR and lists one record per CDR3 protein. The sample contains around 7,300 distinct CDR3 sequences, approximately 80% of which appear only once. Deletions cut 4 bases from V and 6 bases from J, with 20 bases between. This CDR3 contains 16 residues. Germline V CDR1 and CDR2: SGDLS, YYNGEE. This clonotype originated in a human donor with advanced metastatic prostate, ovarian, gallbladder or colorectal cancer (not recorded which). This table probably holds off-target reads from a library built for another chain. This chain links TRBV9 with TRBJ2-1, with a tentative D call TRBD2 (7 bases). CDR3 DNA sequence: TGTGCCAGCAGCTCACGCGGGGCGGGGGCTGGCAATGAGCAGTTCTTC. Translation gives CASSSRGAGAGNEQFF.